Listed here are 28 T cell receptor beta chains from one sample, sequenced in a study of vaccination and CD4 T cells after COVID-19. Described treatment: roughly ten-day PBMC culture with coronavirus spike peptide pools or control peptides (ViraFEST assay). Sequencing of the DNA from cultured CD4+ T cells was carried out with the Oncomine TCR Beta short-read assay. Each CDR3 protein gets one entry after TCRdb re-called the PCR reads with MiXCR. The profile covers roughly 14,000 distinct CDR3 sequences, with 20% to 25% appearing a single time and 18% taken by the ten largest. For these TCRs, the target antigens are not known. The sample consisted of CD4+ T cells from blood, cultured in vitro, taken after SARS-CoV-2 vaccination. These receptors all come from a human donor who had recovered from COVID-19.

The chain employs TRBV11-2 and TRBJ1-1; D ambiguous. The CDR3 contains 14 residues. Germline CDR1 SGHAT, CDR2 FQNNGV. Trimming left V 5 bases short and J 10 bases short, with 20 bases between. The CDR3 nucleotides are TGTGCCAGCAGCATAAGGACGGAACCAAGTGGAGCTTTCTTT. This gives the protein CASSIRTEPSGAFF.

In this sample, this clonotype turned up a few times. CDR3 sequence (DNA): TGTGCCAGCAGCAATTCCAGGGTCGGGGGCTACACCTTC. Residues: CASSNSRVGGYTF. The rearrangement joins TRBV21-1 to TRBJ1-2; no check of the table's D call, TRBD1, against the DNA was made. TRBV21-1 corresponds to a pseudogene. The CDR3 spans 13 residues.

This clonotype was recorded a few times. CDR3 region: CASSLIESSSTDTQYF. The CDR3 DNA sequence: TGTGCCAGCAGCTTAATCGAGAGTTCTAGCACAGATACGCAGTATTTT. This rearrangement joins TRBV11-2 to TRBJ2-3; D gene unclear. Per germline, CDR1 SGHAT and CDR2 FQNNGV. The CDR3 is made up of 16 amino acids. Trimming removed 2 bases at V and 0 bases at J, with 12 bases between.

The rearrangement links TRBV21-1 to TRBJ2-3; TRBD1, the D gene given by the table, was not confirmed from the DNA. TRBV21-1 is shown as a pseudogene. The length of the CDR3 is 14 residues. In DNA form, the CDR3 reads TGTGCCAGCATCGGGACAGGGGACACAGATACGCAGTATTTT. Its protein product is CASIGTGDTDTQYF.

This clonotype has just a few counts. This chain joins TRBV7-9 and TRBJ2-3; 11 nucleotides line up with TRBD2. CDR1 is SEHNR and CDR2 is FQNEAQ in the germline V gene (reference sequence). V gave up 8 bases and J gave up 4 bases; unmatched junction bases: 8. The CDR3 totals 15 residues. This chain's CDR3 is CASSELAGVPDTQYF. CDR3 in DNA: TGTGCCAGCTCCGAACTAGCGGGAGTCCCAGATACGCAGTATTTT.

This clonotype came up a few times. CDR3 residues: CSARGTSGRTDTQYF. CDR3 nucleotides: TGCAGTGCTAGGGGGACTAGCGGCCGCACAGATACGCAGTATTTT. The rearrangement links TRBV20-1 to TRBJ2-3, with TRBD2 matching 11 bases. The junction had 3 bases not matched to a gene; V was cut back by 3 bases and J by 1 base. The germline V gene has CDR1 DFQATT and CDR2 SNEGSKA (reference sequence). This CDR3 comprises 15 residues.

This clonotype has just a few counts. The chain's CDR3 is CAISESVNQPQHF. CDR3 DNA: TGTGCCATCAGTGAGTCGGTGAATCAGCCCCAGCATTTT. The gene calls are TRBV10-3 and TRBJ1-5; D is ambiguous. V lost 0 bases, J lost 4 bases, and 4 bases lay in between. The CDR3 spans 13 residues. Germline-derived CDR1 and CDR2 are ENHRY and SYGVKD.

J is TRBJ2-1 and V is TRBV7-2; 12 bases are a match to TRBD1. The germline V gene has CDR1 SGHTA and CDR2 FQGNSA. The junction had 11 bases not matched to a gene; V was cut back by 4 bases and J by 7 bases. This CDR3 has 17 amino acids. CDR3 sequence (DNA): TGTGCCAGCAGCTACATTCCGGGACAGGGGGCAGCAAATGAGCAGTTCTTC. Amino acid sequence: CASSYIPGQGAANEQFF. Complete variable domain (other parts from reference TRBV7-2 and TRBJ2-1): GAGVSQSPSNKVTEKGKDVELRCDPISGHTALYWYRQSLGQGLEFLIYFQGNSAPDKSGLPSDRFSAERTGGSVSTLTIQRTQQEDSAVYLCASSYIPGQGAANEQFFGPGTRLTVL.

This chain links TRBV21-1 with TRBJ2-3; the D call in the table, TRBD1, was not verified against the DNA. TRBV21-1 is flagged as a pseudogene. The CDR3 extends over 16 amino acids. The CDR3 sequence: CASSKDRAGGTDTQYF. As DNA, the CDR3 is TGTGCCAGCAGCAAAGACAGAGCAGGGGGCACAGATACGCAGTATTTT.

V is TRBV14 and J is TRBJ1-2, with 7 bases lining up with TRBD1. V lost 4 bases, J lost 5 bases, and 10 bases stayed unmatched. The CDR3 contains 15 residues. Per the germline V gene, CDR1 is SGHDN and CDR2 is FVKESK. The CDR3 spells CASSLGQAQRYGYTF. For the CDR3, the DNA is TGTGCCAGCAGCCTCGGACAGGCACAGCGGTATGGCTACACCTTC.

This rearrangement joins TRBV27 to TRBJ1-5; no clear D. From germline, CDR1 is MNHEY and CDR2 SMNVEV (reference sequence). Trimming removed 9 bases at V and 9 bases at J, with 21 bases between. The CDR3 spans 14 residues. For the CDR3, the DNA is TGTGCCAGTTCCGAGTTGTCCGGAGAGAGGCCCCAGCATTTT. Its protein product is CASSELSGERPQHF.

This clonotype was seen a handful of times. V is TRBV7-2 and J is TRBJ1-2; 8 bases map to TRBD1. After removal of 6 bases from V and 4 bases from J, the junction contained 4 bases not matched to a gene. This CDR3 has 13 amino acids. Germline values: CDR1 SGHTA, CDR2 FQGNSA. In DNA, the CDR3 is TGTGCCAGCAGGGGGACAGGACGCTATGGCTACACCTTC. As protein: CASRGTGRYGYTF.

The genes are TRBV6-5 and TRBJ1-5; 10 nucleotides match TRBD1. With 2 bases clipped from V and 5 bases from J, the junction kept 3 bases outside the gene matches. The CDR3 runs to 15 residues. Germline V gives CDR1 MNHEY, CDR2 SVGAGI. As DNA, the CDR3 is TGTGCCAGCAGTTACGGGGGGACAGGGGATCAGCCCCAGCATTTT. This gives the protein CASSYGGTGDQPQHF.

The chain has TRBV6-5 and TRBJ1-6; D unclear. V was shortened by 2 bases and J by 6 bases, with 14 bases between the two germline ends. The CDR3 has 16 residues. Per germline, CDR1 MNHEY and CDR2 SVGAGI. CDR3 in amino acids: CASSYLQAASNSPLHF. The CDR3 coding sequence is TGTGCCAGCAGTTACCTGCAGGCTGCGAGTAATTCACCCCTCCACTTT.

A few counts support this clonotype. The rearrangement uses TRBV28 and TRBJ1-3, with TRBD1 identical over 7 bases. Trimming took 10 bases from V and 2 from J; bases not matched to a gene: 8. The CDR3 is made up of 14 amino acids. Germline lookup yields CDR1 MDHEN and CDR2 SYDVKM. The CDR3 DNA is TGTGCCACCAACCGACAGGGCGCTGGAAACACCATATATTTT. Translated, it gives CATNRQGAGNTIYF.

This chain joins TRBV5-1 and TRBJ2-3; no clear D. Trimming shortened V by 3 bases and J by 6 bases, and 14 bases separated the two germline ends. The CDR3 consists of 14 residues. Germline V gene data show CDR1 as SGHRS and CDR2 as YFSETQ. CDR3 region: CASSSGGLGDTQYF. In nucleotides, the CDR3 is TGCGCCAGCAGCTCGGGCGGATTAGGGGATACGCAGTATTTT.

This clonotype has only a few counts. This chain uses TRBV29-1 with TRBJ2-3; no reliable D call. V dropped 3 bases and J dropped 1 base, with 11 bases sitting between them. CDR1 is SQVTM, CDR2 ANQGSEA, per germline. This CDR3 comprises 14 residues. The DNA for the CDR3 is TGCAGCGTTGACGCAGGTACACGCACAGATACGCAGTATTTT. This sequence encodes CSVDAGTRTDTQYF.

CDR3 DNA: TGCAGTGCTGCCCCGTGGACTAGCGGGGGCACTAACACCGGGGAGCTGTTTTTT. It is translated as CSAAPWTSGGTNTGELFF. The V and J genes are TRBV20-1 and TRBJ2-2; 13 bases align to TRBD2. Unmatched junction bases numbered 11, after V lost 5 bases and J lost 2 bases. Germline assignment: CDR1 DFQATT and CDR2 SNEGSKA (reference sequence). This CDR3 comprises 18 residues.

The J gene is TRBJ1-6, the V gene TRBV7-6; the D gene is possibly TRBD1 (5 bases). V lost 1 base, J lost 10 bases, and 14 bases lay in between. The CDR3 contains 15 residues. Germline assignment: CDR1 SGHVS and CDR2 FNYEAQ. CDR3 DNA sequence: TGTGCCAGCAGCTTAGTACCAGGGTTGGGGTCACCCCTCCACTTT. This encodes CASSLVPGLGSPLHF. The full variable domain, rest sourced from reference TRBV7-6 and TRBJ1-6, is GAGVSQSPRYKVTKRGQDVALRCDPISGHVSLYWYRQALGQGPEFLTYFNYEAQQDKSGLPNDRFSAERPEGSISTLTIQRTEQRDSAMYRCASSLVPGLGSPLHFGNGTRLTVT.

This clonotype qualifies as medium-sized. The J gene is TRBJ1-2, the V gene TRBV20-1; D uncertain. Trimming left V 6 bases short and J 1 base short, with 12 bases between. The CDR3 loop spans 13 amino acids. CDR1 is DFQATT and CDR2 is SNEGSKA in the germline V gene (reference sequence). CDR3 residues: CSAVGDHNYGYTF. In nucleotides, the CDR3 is TGCAGTGCGGTCGGTGACCATAACTATGGCTACACCTTC.

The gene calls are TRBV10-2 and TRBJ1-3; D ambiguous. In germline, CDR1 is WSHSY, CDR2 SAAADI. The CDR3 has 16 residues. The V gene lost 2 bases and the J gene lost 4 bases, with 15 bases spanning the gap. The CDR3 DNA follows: TGCGCCAGCAGTGAGGGGAGGTGGACGCCGGGAAACACCATATATTTT. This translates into CASSEGRWTPGNTIYF.

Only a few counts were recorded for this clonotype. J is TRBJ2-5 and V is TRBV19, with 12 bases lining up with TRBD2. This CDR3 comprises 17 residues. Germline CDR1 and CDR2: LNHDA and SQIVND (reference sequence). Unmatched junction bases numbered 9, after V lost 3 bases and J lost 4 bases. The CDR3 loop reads CASSISLPGLAGETQYF. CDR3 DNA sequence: TGTGCCAGTAGTATTTCCCTCCCGGGACTAGCGGGAGAGACCCAGTACTTC.

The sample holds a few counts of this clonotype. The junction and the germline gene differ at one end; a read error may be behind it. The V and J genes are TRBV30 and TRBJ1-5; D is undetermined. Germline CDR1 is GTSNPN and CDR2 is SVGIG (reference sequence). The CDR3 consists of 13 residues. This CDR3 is CAGSSEYNQPQHF. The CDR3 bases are TGTGCCGGGAGCTCGGAATATAATCAGCCCCAGCATTTT.

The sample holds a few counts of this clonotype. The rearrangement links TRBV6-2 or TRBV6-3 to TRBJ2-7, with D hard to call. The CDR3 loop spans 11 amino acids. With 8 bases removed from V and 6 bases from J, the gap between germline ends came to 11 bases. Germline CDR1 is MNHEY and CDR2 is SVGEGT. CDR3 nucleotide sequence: TGTGCCAGCCTTTGGGGTGGCGAGCAGTACTTC. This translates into CASLWGGEQYF.

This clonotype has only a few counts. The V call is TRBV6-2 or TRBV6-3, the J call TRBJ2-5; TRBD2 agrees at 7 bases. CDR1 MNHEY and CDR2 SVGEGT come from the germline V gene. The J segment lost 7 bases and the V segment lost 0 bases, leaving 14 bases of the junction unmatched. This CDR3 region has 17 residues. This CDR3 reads CASSYSNLAARLWTQYF. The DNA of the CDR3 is TGTGCCAGCAGTTACTCGAATCTAGCGGCCCGTCTTTGGACCCAGTACTTC.

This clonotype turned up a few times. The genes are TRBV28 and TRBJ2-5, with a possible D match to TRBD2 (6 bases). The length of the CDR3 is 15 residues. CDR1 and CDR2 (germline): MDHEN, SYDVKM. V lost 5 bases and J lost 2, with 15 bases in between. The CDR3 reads CASSGGGTAQETQYF. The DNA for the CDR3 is TGTGCCAGCAGTGGCGGCGGGACCGCGCAAGAGACCCAGTACTTC. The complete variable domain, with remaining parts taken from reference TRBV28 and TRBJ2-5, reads DVKVTQSSRYLVKRTGEKVFLECVQDMDHENMFWYRQDPGLGLRLIYFSYDVKMKEKGDIPEGYSVSREKKERFSLILESASTNQTSMYLCASSGGGTAQETQYFGPGTRLLVL.

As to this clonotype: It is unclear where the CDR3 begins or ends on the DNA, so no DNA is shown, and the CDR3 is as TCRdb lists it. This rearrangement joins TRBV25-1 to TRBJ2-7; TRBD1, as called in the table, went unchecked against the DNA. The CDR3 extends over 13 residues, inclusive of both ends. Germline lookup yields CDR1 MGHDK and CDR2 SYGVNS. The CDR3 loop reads CASSELWGLGTYF.

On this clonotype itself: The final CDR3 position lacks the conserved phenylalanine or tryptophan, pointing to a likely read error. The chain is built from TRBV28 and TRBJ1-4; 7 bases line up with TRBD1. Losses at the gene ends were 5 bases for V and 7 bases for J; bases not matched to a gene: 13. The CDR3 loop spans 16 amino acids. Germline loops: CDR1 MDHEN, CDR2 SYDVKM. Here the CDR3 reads CASSLPRGTGVEKLFL. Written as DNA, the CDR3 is TGTGCCAGCAGTCTCCCCAGGGGGACGGGGGTTGAAAAACTGTTTTTG.